A single sample is the source of the 6 T cell receptor beta chains below, sequenced in a study of T cell responses to AZD1222 COVID-19 vaccine. Libraries were prepared by immunoSEQ multiplex PCR; TCRdb keeps only in-frame clonotypes and omits some of them. The sample shows 150,000 to 200,000 clones, almost 90% of them seen only once. Sequencing used peripheral blood, obtained 28 days after the second AZD1222 dose. These receptors were taken from an adult who received the AZD1222 COVID-19 vaccine.

This chain uses TRBV19 with TRBJ2-2; D may be TRBD2 (6 bases). The CDR3 has 13 amino acids. Germline loops: CDR1 LNHDA, CDR2 SQIVND (reference sequence). V was clipped by 11 bases and J by 0 bases, with 10 bases between them. This CDR3 reads CAETGANTGELFF. The CDR3 bases are TGTGCCGAAACGGGGGCGAACACCGGGGAGCTGTTTTTT.

This chain uses TRBV12-3 or TRBV12-4 with TRBJ2-6; D remains unclear. Trimming removed 8 bases from V and 4 bases from J, with 3 bases in between. This CDR3 spans 11 amino acids. The CDR3 protein is CASAGANVLTF. CDR3 DNA sequence: TGTGCCAGCGCCGGGGCCAACGTCCTGACTTTC.

The table lists this clone with a count of one. V is TRBV12-3 or TRBV12-4 and J is TRBJ1-1; D gene uncertain. V was trimmed by 5 bases and J by 3 bases, leaving 7 bases between them. The CDR3 consists of 12 residues. For the CDR3, the DNA is TGTGCCAGCAGTCAATATGACACTGAAGCTTTCTTT. Translating gives CASSQYDTEAFF.

CDR3 bases: TGTGCCAGCAGGGTACTAGCGGGGGGCACAGATACGCAGTATTTT. Its protein product is CASRVLAGGTDTQYF. The V gene is TRBV2, the J gene TRBJ2-3; 11 nucleotides line up with TRBD2. CDR1 and CDR2 from the germline V gene are SNHLY and FYNNEI. This CDR3 comprises 15 residues. Unmatched junction bases numbered 3, after V lost 6 bases and J lost 1 base.

The genes are TRBV5-6 and TRBJ1-1; D remains ambiguous. This CDR3 comprises 14 residues. Trimming cost V 4 bases and J 3 bases, with 13 bases left between them. Per the germline V gene, CDR1 is SGHDT and CDR2 is YYEEEE. CDR3 sequence: CASSVEGLDTEAFF. CDR3 nucleotide sequence: TGTGCCAGCAGCGTAGAAGGGCTTGACACTGAAGCTTTCTTT.

CDR3 protein: CSVEDRATNEKLFF. The DNA of the CDR3 is TGCAGCGTTGAAGACCGTGCAACTAATGAAAAACTGTTTTTT. The genes are TRBV29-1 and TRBJ1-4; no clear D. CDR3 length: 14 amino acids. CDR1 SQVTM and CDR2 ANQGSEA come from the germline V gene. V gave up 0 bases and J gave up 0 bases, with 5 bases separating them.